This T cell receptor beta chain was sequenced in a study of circulating and synovial CD4+ cells in juvenile arthritis. Samples derive from patients with active juvenile idiopathic arthritis. General study findings and limits: Compared with bulk blood, circulating pathogenic-like lymphocytes shared substantially more CDR3 sequences with synovial T cells. Bulk blood CD4 samples held at least an order of magnitude more or fewer genomes than CPL.

Only in-frame clones appear in the TCRdb table, and some are missing; sequencing was by immunoSEQ multiplex PCR. This sample has some 30,000 clones; about 93% occur once, and the top ten carry 2.5% to 3%. Remarks on this clone: The antigen remains unidentified.

CDR1 is MDHEN, CDR2 SYDVKM, per germline. The CDR3 covers 14 residues. J was trimmed by 3 bases and V by 3 bases; bases with no gene match: 5. The sequence was collected from a human donor with juvenile idiopathic arthritis. Input material: CD4+ T cells from blood. The chain uses TRBV28 and TRBJ2-7; 7 nucleotides match TRBD2. This chain's CDR3 is CASSFREGLYEQYF. The CDR3 nucleotides are TGTGCCAGCAGTTTTAGGGAGGGCCTCTACGAGCAGTACTTC.